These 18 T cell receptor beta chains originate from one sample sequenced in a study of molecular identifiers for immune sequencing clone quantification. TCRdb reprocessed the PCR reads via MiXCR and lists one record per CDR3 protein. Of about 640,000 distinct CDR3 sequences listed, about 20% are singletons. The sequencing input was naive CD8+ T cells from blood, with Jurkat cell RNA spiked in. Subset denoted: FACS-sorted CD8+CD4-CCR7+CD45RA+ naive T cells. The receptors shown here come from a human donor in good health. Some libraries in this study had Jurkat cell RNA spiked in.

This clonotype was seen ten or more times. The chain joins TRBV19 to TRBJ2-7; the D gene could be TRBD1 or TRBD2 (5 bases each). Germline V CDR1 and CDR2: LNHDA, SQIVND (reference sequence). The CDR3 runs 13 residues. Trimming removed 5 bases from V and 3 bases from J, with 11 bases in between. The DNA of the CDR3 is TGTGCCAGTAGTTTCGGGACGAACTACGAGCAGTACTTC. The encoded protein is CASSFGTNYEQYF.

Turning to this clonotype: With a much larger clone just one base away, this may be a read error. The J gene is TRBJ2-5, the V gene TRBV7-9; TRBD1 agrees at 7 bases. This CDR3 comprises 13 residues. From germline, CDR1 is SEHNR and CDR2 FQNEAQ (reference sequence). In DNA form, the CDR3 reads TGTGCCAGCCGGGACAGTATCGTAGAGGCCCAGTACTTC. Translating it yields CASRDSIVEAQYF.

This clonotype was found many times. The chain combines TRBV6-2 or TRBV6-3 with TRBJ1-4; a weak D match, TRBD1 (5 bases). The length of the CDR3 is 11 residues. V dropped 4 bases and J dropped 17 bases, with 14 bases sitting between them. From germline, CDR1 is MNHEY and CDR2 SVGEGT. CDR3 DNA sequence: TGTGCCAGCAGTTCCGGGACCGCCCAATTTTTT. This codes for CASSSGTAQFF.

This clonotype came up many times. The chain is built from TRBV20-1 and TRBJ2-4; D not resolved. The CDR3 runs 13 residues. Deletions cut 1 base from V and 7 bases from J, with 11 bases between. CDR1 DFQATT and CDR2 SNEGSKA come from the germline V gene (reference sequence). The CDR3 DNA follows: TGCAGTGCTAGAGCGTTTCTGGTGAACATTCAGTACTTC. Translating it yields CSARAFLVNIQYF.

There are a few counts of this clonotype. The CDR3, as DNA: TGCGCCAGCAGCCAATTACAGGGAAAGGGGAACACTGAAGCTTTCTTT. Protein product: CASSQLQGKGNTEAFF. The chain uses TRBV4-1 and TRBJ1-1, with D possibly being TRBD1 (6 bases). Trimming took 2 bases from V and 1 from J, leaving 14 bases between them. The CDR3 contains 16 residues. Germline CDR1 is MGHRA and CDR2 is YSYEKL.

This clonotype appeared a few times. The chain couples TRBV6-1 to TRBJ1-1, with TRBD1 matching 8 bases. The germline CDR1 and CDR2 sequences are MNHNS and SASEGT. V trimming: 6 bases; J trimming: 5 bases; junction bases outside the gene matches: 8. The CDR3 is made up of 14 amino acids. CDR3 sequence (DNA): TGTGCCAGCAGAGCAGGGGGCGAGGGGACTGAAGCTTTCTTT. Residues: CASRAGGEGTEAFF.

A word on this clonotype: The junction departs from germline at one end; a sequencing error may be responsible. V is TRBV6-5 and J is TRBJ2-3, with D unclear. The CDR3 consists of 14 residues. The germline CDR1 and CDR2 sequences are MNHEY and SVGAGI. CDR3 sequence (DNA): TGTGCCAGCAGTTACGGCCGCAGCACAGATACGCTGTATTTT. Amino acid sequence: CASSYGRSTDTLYF.

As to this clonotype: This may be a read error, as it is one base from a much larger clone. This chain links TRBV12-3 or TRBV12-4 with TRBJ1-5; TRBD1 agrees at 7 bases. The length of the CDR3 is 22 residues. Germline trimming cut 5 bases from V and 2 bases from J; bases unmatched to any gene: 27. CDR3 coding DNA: TGTGCCAGCAGTCCGAGTTTTCCACAGGGGAGAGACCGGGGATATTGCAATCAGCCCCAGCATTTT. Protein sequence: CASSPSFPQGRDRGYCNQPQHF.

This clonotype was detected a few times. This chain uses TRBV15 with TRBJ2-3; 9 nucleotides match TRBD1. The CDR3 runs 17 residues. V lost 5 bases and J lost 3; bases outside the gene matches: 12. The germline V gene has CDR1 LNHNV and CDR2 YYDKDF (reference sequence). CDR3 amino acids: CATSPRQGGLLTDTQYF. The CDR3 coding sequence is TGTGCCACCAGCCCGCGACAGGGGGGACTTTTAACAGATACGCAGTATTTT.

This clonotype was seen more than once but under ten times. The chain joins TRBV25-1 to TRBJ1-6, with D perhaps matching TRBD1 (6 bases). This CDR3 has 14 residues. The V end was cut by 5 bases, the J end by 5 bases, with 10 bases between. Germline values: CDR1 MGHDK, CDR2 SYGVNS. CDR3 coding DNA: TGTGCCAGCAGTTGGGGGGGCGATAATTCACCCCTCCACTTT. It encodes CASSWGGDNSPLHF. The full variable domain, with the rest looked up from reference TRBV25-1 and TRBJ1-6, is EADIYQTPRYLVIGTGKKITLECSQTMGHDKMYWYQQDPGMELHLIHYSYGVNSTEKGDLSSESTVSRIRTEHFPLTLESARPSHTSQYLCASSWGGDNSPLHFGNGTRLTVT.

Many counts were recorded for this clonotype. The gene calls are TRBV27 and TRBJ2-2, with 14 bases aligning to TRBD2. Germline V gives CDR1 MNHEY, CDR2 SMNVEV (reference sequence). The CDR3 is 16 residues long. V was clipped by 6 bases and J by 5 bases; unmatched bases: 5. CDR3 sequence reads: CASRGLAGEYTGELFF. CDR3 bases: TGTGCCAGCAGGGGACTAGCGGGAGAATATACCGGGGAGCTGTTTTTT.

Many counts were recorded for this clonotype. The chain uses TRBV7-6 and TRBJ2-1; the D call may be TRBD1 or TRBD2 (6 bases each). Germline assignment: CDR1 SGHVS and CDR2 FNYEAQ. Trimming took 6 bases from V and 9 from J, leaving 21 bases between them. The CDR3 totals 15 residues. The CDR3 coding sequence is TGTGCCAGCAGTCGAATCCCGGGGGCGCGGAGTGAGCAGTTCTTC. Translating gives CASSRIPGARSEQFF.

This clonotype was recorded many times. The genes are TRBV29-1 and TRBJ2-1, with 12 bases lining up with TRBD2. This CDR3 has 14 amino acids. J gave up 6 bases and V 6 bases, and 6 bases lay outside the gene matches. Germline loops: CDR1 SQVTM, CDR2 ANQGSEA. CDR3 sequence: CSVKGLAGSNEQFF. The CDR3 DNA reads TGCAGCGTGAAGGGACTAGCGGGCAGCAATGAGCAGTTCTTC.

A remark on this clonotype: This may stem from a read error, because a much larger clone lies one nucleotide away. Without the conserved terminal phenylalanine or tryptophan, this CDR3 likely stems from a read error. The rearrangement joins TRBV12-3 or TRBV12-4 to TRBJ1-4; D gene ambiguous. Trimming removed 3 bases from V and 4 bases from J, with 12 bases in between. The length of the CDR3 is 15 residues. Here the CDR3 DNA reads TGTGCCAGCAGTTTGCGTTTGGGAGTTAATGAAAAACTGTTTCTT. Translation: CASSLRLGVNEKLFL.

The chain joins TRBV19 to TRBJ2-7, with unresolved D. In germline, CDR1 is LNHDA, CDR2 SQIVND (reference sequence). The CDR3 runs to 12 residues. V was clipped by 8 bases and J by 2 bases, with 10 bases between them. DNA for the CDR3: TGTGCCAGTGCTCGACACCCCTACGAGCAGTACTTC. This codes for CASARHPYEQYF.

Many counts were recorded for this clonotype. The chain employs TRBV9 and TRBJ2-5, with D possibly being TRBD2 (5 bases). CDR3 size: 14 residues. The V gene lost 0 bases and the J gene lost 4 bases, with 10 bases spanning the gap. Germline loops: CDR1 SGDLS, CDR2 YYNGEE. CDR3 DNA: TGTGCCAGCAGCGTAGCTGAGGGAATAGAGACCCAGTACTTC. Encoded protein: CASSVAEGIETQYF.

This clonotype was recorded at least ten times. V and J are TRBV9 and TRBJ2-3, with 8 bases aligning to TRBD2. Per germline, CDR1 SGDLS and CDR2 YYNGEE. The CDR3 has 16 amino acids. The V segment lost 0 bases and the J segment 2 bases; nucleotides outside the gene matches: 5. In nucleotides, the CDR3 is TGTGCCAGCAGCGTAGGTAGCGGGGATTTCACAGATACGCAGTATTTT. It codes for CASSVGSGDFTDTQYF.

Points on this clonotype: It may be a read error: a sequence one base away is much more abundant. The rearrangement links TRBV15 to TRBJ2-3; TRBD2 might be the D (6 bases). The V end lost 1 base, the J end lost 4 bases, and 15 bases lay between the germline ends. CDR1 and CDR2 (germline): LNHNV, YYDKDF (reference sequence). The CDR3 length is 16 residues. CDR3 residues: CATSRATERVADTQYF. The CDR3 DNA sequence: TGTGCCACCAGCAGAGCGACTGAGCGGGTCGCAGATACGCAGTATTTT. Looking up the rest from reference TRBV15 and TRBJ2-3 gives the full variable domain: DAMVIQNPRYQVTQFGKPVTLSCSQTLNHNVMYWYQQKSSQAPKLLFHYYDKDFNNEADTPDNFQSRRPNTSFCFLDIRSPGLGDTAMYLCATSRATERVADTQYFGPGTRLTVL.